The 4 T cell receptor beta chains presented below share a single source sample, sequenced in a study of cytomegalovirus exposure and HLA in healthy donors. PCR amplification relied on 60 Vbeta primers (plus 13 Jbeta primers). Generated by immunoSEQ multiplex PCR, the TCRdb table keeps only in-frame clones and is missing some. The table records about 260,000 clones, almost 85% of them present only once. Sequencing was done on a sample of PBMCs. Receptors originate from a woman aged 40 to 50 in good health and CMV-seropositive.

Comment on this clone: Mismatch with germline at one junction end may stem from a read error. The CDR3 region has the DNA TGCGCCAGCAGCTACGCCGAAACCAAAAACAGTCAGTACTTC. Protein: CASSYAETKNSQYF. V gene TRBV4-3 combines with J gene TRBJ2-4; D uncertain. Germline V gene sequence: CDR1 LGHNA, CDR2 YSLEER. This CDR3 has 14 residues.

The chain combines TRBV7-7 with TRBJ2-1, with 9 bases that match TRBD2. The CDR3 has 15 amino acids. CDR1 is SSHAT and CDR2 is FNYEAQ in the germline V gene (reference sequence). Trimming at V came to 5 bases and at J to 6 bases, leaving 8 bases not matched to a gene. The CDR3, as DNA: TGTGCCAGCAGCGCCCGTAGCGGGAGACGCAATGAGCAGTTCTTC. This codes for CASSARSGRRNEQFF.

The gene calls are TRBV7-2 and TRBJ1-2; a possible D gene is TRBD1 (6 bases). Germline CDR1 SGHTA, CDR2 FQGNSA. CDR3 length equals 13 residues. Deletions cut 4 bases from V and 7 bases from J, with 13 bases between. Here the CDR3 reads CASSSPGQSGYTF. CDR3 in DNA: TGTGCCAGCAGCTCCCCCGGACAGAGTGGCTACACCTTC. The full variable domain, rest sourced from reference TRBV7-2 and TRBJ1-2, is GAGVSQSPSNKVTEKGKDVELRCDPISGHTALYWYRQSLGQGLEFLIYFQGNSAPDKSGLPSDRFSAERTGGSVSTLTIQRTQQEDSAVYLCASSSPGQSGYTFGSGTRLTVV.

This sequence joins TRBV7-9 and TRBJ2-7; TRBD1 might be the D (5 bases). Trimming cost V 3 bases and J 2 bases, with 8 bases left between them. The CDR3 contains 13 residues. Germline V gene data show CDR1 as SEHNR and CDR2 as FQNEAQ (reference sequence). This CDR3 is CASSFLGPYEQYF. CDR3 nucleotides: TGTGCCAGCAGCTTTCTGGGGCCCTACGAGCAGTACTTC.